The following is a T cell receptor beta chain sequence with its context. At least ten counts were recorded for this clonotype. Its target antigen remains unknown. Per-base quality was not reported, and no clone a single base away is much larger than it. Amplification of TCR beta CDR3 regions was carried out from RNA transcripts. The first round of RT-PCR for the TCR CDR3 was performed with the HTBI primer set and the Qiagen OneStep RT-PCR kit. Libraries were constructed in a second round of multiplex PCR, after which size selection and purification were performed. Libraries were sequenced paired-end with 100 bp reads on an Illumina HiSeq2000. Turning to the authors' computational methods: Raw data were processed with SOAPnuke, discarding reads with adapters, uncalled bases, mean Phred below 15, or no exact constant-primer or identifier match. COPE v1.2.5 was used to merge high-quality paired reads, and clonotypes were defined as unique nucleotide sequences. MiTCR v1.1 was used to align clonotypes to the IMGT TRBV, TRBD and TRBJ reference segments. The analysis was restricted to V-J combinations with a frequency above 0.0001, which together covered just over 99% of the repertoires. A TCS score was defined as the ratio of F50 (clonal expansion) to E x V (chaos), with BLOSUM62-based TCRdist applied between CDR3 peptides within each V-J. Welch's t-statistics and random forest reduced roughly 530 V-J features to about 12, which were used in a naive Bayes classifier (R e1071). TCRdb reprocessing: public reads trimmed at Q25 with fastp, clones called with MiXCR, in-frame beta chains kept. For every CDR3 protein sequence, its rows merge into one entry that carries the most common genes and DNA. These V and J calls are TCRdb output, not the study's own analysis. The sample table lists about 400,000 distinct CDR3 sequences, around 15% of them with a count of one. The top ten constitute about 20% of the sample.

The CDR3 covers 11 residues, taking in both the cysteine and the phenylalanine. CDR3 DNA only is kept here, 33 bases in frame from base 1. V gives up 7 bases and J gives up 8 bases, and the segment between their germline ends measures 9 bases. In the germline V gene, CDR1 corresponds to MNHNS and CDR2 to SASEGT. This specimen belongs to a study of T cells in Graves' hyperthyroidism and ophthalmopathy (dated by TCRdb to 2018 to 2020). Regarding the complete study: Peripheral blood was collected at initial diagnosis, before any treatment. To identify TCR V-J signatures that set the groups apart, the researchers used a discovery cohort of 90 to 100 patients, made up of fewer than 50 with Graves' ophthalmopathy and about 60 with stable Graves' hyperthyroidism. An independent validation cohort of 18 to 20 hyperthyroidism patients and approximately 16 patients who later progressed to ophthalmopathy tested prospective prediction of ophthalmopathy. For training and testing, the 100 or so patients in the discovery cohort were randomly divided in a 7:3 ratio. Thyroid tissue and blood T-cell repertoires from about six Graves' hyperthyroidism patients were also compared in the study. After sampling, hyperthyroidism patients received methimazole starting at 30 mg daily, and ophthalmopathy patients received high-dose intravenous methylprednisolone. According to the paper, TCR Vbeta CDR3 sequencing was carried out on more than 120 peripheral blood samples, which came from more than 40 ophthalmopathy, around 75 hyperthyroidism and about 17 progressor patients. What the authors observed across the whole study: Blood samples also contained most of the expanded thyroid clonotypes (frequency above 0.001), which suggests that blood repertoires may reflect thyroid immune responses. In cross-validation, a model built on a 13 V-J signature told ophthalmopathy apart from stable hyperthyroidism with about 90% sensitivity and roughly 81% specificity, and in testing the same model reached 80%/75%. In validation, the model predicted progression to ophthalmopathy a median of approximately 6.6 months before onset, with 65% to 71% sensitivity and just under 75% specificity. Sample size was not statistically predetermined, and blinding of investigators to group allocation was not performed.

Ophthalmopathy patients had moderately to severely active disease, Clinical Activity Score of at least 3, NOSPECS grade of at least 4, and duration under 3 months. Patients with uncontrolled infections, other autoimmune diseases, pregnancy or lactation were excluded. Clinical symptoms, serum thyroxine and TRAb, thyroid ultrasound, and orbital computed tomography formed the basis for the diagnoses. PBMCs were isolated from 7.5 to 10 ml of fresh peripheral blood by Ficoll-Paque density gradient centrifugation. Total RNA was extracted with Trizol reagent, and quality was checked on an Agilent 2100 Bioanalyzer.

This receptor was taken from a woman aged 25 to 39 with Graves' ophthalmopathy. The rearrangement combines TRBV6-1 with TRBJ2-1; a tentative D call is TRBD1 (5 bases match). Material for sequencing was blood. The DNA sequence is given as TGTGCCAGCACCTTAGGGGATGAGCAGTTCTTC. It encodes CASTLGDEQFF.